This TCR beta chain was recorded in a study of PD-1 blockade in classical Hodgkin lymphoma. Time point of the sample: newly diagnosed, previously untreated cHL patient sample. Peripheral samples used as comparators were newly diagnosed, untreated classical Hodgkin lymphoma PBMCs. As regards this clone: Its antigen is not identified.

Measured with immunoSEQ multiplex PCR; TCRdb has only the in-frame clones, and not every one. Of approximately 70,000 clones in the sample, about 93% are singletons; the top ten hold approximately 2.5%. CDR1 is SGHRS and CDR2 is YFSETQ in the germline V gene. The CDR3 extends over 17 amino acids. The V gene end was trimmed by 0 bases and the J gene end by 5 bases; junction bases not matched to a gene: 8. Overall study results and limits: What caused the repertoire differences, perhaps disease activity or prior therapy, remains undefined. A reduction in baseline TCR diversity was reportedly seen in newly diagnosed patients relative to healthy donors.

This sequence was found in a human donor with classical Hodgkin lymphoma. Input material: peripheral blood mononuclear cells (PBMCs). This chain connects TRBV5-1 to TRBJ1-1; TRBD1 matches at 12 bases. The CDR3 bases are TGCGCCAGCAGCTTGGGTTGGGACAGGGGGCTGGGAACTGAAGCTTTCTTT. Its translation is CASSLGWDRGLGTEAFF.